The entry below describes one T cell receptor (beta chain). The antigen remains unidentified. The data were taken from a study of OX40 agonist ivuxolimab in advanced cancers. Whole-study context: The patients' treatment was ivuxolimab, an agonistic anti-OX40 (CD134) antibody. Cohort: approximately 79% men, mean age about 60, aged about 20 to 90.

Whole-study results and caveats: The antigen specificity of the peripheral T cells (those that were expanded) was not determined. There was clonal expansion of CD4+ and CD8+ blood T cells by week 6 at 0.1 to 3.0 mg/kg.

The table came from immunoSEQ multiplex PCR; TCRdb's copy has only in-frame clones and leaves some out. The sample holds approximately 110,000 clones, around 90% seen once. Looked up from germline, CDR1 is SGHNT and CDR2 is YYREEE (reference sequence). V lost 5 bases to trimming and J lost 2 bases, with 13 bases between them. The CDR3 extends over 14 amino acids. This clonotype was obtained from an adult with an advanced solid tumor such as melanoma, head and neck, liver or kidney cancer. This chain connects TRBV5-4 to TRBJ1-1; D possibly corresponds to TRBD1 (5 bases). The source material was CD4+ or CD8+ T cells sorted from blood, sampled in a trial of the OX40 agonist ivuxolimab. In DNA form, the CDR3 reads TGTGCCAGCAGACGGACGGGGCCTAACACTGAAGCTTTCTTT. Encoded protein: CASRRTGPNTEAFF.